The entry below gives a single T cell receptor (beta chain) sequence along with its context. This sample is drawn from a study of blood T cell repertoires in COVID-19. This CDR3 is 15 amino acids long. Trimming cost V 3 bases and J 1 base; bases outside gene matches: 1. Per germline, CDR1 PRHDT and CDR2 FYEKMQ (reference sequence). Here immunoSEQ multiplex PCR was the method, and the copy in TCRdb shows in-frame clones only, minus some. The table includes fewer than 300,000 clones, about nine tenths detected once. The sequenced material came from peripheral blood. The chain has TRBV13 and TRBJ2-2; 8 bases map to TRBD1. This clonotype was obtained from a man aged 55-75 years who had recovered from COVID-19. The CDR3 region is CASSLGQENTGELFF. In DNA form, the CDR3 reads TGTGCCAGCAGCTTGGGACAGGAGAACACCGGGGAGCTGTTTTTT. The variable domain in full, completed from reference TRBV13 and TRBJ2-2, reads AAGVIQSPRHLIKEKRETATLKCYPIPRHDTVYWYQQGPGQDPQFLISFYEKMQSDKGSIPDRFSAQQFSDYHSELNMSSLELGDSALYFCASSLGQENTGELFFGEGSRLTVL.